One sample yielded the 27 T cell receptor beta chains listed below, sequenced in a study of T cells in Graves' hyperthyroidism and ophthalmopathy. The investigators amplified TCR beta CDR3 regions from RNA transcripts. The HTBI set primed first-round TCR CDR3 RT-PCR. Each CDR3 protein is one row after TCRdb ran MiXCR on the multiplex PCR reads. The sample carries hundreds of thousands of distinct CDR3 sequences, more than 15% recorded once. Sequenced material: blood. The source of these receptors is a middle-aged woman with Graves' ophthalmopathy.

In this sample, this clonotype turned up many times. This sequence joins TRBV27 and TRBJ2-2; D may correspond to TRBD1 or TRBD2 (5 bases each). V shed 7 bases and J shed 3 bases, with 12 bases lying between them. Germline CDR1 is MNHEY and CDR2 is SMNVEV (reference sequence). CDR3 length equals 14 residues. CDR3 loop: CASTSGQDTGELFF. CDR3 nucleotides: TGTGCCAGCACCTCGGGGCAGGACACCGGGGAGCTGTTTTTT.

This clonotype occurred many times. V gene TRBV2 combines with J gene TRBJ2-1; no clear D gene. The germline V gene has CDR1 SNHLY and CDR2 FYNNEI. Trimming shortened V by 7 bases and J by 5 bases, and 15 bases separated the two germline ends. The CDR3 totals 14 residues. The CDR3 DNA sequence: TGTGCCAGCAATCCAGATAAAGAAGACAATGAGCAGTTCTTC. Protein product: CASNPDKEDNEQFF.

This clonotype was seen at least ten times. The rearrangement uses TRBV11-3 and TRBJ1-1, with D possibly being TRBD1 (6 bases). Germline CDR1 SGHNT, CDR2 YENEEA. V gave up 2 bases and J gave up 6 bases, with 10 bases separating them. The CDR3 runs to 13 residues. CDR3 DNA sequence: TGTGCCAGCAGCTTAAGGACAGCCGCTGAAGCTTTCTTT. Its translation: CASSLRTAAEAFF.

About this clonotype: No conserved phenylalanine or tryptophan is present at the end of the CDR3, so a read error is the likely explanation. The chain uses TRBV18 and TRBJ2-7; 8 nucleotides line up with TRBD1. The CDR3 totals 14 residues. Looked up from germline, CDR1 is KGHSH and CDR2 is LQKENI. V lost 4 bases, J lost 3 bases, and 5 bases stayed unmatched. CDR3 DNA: TGTGCCAGCTCACAGGGACAGGAATTCTACGAGCAGTACCTC. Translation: CASSQGQEFYEQYL.

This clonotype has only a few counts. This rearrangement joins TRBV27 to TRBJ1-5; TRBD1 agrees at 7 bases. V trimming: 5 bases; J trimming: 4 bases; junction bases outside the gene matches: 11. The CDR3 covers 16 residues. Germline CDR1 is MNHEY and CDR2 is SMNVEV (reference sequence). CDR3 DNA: TGTGCCAGCAGTCCCGAACAGGGCAGGGGGAATCAGCCCCAGCATTTT. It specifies CASSPEQGRGNQPQHF.

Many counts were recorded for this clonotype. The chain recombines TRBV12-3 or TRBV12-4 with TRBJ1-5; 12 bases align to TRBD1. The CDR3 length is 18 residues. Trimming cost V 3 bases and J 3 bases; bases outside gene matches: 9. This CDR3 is CASSFGAGTGGFNQPQHF. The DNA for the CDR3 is TGTGCCAGCAGTTTCGGAGCCGGGACAGGGGGCTTCAATCAGCCCCAGCATTTT.

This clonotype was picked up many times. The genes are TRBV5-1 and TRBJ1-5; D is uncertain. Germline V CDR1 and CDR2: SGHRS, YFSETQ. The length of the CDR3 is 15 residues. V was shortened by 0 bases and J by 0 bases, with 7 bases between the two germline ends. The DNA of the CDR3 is TGCGCCAGCAGCTTGGCCCCGGGTAGCAATCAGCCCCAGCATTTT. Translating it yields CASSLAPGSNQPQHF.

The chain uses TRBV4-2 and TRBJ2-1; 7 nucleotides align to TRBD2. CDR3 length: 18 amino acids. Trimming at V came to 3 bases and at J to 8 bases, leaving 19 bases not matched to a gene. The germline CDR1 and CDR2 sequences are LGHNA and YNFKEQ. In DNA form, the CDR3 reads TGTGCCAGCAGCCACTCCTTGGGAGGGGCAACGCGGAGTGATGAGCAGTTCTTC. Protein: CASSHSLGGATRSDEQFF.

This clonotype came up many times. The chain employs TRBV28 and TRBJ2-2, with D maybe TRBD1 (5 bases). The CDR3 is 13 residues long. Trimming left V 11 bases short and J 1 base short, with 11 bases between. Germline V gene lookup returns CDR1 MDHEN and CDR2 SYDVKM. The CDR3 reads CAGNTGNTGELFF. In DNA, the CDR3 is TGTGCCGGAAACACAGGGAACACCGGGGAGCTGTTTTTT.

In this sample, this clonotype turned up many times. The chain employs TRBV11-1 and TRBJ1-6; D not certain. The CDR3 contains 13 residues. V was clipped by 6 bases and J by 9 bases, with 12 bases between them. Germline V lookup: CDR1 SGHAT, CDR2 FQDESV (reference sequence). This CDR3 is CASRERGSSPLHF. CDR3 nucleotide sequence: TGTGCCAGCAGGGAGCGAGGTTCTTCACCCCTCCACTTT.

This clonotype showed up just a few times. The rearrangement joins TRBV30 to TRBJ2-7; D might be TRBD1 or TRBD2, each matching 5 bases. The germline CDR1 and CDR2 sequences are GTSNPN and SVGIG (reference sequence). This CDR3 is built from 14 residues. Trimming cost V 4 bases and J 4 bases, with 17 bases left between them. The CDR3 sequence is CAWTKPWGSYEQYF. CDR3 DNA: TGTGCCTGGACCAAGCCATGGGGGAGTTACGAGCAGTACTTC.

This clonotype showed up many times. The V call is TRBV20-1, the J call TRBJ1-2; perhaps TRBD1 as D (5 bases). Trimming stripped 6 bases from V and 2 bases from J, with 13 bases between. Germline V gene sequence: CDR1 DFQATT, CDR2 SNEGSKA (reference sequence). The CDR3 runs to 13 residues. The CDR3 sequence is CSARIGTNYGYTF. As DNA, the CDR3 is TGCAGTGCCAGAATAGGGACCAACTATGGCTACACCTTC.

The CDR3: CASSPAGLNTEAFF. The CDR3 DNA follows: TGTGCCAGCAGCCCCGCAGGGCTGAACACTGAAGCTTTCTTT. The chain joins TRBV3-1 to TRBJ1-1, with TRBD1 as a possible D gene (5 bases). V lost 4 bases, J lost 0 bases, and 9 bases lay in between. This CDR3 is built from 14 residues. Germline V gene lookup returns CDR1 LGHDT and CDR2 YNNKEL (reference sequence).

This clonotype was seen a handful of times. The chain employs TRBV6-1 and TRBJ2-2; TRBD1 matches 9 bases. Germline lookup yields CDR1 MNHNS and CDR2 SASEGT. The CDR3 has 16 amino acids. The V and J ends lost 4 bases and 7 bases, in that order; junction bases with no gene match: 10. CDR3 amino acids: CASSGRNRGRHGELFF. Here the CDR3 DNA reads TGTGCCAGCAGTGGGAGGAACAGGGGGCGCCACGGGGAGCTGTTTTTT.

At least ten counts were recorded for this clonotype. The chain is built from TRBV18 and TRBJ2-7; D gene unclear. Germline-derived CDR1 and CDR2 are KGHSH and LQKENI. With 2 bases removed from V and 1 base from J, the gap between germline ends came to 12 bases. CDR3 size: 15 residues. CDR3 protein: CASSPMVTTSYEQYF. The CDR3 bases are TGTGCCAGCTCACCAATGGTAACTACGTCCTACGAGCAGTACTTC.

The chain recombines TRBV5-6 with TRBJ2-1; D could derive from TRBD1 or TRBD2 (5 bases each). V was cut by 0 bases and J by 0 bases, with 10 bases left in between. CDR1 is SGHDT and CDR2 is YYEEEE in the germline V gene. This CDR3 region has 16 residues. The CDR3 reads CASSLAGPGSYNEQFF. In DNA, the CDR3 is TGTGCCAGCAGCTTGGCGGGGCCGGGCTCCTACAATGAGCAGTTCTTC.

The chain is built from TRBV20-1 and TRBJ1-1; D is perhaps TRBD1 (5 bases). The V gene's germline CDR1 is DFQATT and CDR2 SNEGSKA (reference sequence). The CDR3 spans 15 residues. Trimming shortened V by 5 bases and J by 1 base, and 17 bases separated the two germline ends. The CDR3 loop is CSAHPTGRPNTEAFF. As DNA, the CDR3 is TGCAGTGCTCATCCCACGGGACGGCCGAACACTGAAGCTTTCTTT.

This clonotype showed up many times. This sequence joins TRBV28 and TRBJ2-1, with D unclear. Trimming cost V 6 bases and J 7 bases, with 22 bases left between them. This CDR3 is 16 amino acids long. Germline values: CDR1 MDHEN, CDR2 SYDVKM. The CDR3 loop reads CASSSPTGLHGNEQFF. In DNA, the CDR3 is TGTGCCAGCAGCTCCCCAACTGGCCTACACGGGAATGAGCAGTTCTTC.

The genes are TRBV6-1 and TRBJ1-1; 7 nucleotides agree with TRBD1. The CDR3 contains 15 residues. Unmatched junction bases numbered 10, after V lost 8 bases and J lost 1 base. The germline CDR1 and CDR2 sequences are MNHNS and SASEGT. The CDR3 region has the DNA TGTGCCAGCCTGCAGGGGGGAGGTAAGAACACTGAAGCTTTCTTT. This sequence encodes CASLQGGGKNTEAFF.

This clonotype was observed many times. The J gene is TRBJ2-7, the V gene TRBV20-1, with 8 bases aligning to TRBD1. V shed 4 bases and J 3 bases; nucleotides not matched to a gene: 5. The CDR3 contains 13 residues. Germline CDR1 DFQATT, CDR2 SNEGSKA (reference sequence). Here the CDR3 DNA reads TGCAGTGCTACAGGACAGGGTTTCTACGAGCAGTACTTC. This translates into CSATGQGFYEQYF.

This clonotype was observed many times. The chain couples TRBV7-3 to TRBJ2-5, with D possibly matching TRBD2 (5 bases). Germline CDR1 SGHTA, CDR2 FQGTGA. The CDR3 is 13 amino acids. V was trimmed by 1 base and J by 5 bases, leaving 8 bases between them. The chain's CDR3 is CASSLMERETQYF. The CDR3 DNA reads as TGTGCCAGCAGCTTAATGGAGCGGGAGACCCAGTACTTC.

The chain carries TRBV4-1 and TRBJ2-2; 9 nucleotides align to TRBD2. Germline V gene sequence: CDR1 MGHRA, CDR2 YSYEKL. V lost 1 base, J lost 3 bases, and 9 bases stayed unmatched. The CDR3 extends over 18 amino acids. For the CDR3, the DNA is TGCGCCAGCAGCCAAGGAGGAGGCGGGGGGGCGGACACCGGGGAGCTGTTTTTT. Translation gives CASSQGGGGGADTGELFF.

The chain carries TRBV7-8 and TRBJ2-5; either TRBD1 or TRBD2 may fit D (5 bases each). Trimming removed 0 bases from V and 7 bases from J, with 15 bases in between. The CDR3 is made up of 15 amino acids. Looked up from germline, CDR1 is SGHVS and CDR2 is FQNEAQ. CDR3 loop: CASSLARVGAGTQYF. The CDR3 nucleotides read TGTGCCAGCAGCTTAGCGCGGGTCGGGGCGGGGACCCAGTACTTC.

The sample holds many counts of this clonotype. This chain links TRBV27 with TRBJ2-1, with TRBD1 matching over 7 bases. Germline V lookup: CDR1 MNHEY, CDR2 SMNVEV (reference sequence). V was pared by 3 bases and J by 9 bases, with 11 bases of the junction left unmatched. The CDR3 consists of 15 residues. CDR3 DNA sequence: TGTGCCAGCAGTTTTCTGACAGGGTCGAGCGCTGAGCAGTTCTTC. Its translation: CASSFLTGSSAEQFF.

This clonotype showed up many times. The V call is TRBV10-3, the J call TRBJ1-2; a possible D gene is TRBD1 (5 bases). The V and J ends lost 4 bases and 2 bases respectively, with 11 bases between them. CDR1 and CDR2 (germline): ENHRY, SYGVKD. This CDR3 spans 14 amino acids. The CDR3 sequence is CAISGVDTNYGYTF. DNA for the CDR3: TGTGCCATCAGTGGGGTGGACACGAACTATGGCTACACCTTC.

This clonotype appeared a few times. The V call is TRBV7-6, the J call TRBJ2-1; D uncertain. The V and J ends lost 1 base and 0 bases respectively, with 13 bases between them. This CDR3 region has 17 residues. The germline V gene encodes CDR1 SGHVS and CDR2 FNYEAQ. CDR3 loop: CASSLGWVSSSYNEQFF. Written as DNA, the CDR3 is TGTGCCAGCAGCTTAGGATGGGTCTCCAGCTCCTACAATGAGCAGTTCTTC.

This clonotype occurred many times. CDR3 DNA: TGCAGTGCTAGTGAGGGACTAGCGGGTCGCCAAGAGACCCAGTACTTC. Encoded protein: CSASEGLAGRQETQYF. V and J are TRBV20-1 and TRBJ2-5; 12 nucleotides line up with TRBD2. Germline lookup yields CDR1 DFQATT and CDR2 SNEGSKA (reference sequence). The ends lost 3 bases at V and 1 base at J; junction bases unmatched: 6. The CDR3 covers 16 residues.